This T cell receptor beta chain derives from a study of T cells after yellow fever vaccination. Notes on the study in general: Few clonotypes appeared in both CD4 and CD8 compartments.

This clonotype was counted many times. Antigen specificity is unknown. As TCR cDNA was made by 5'RACE template switching, a universal primer site and UMIs were added. Each CDR3 protein gets one entry after TCRdb re-called the 5' RACE reads with MiXCR. The profile shows 450,000 to 650,000 distinct CDR3 sequences, around a fifth of them singletons. The sequence was collected from a man between 18 and 35 years old who received the YFV17D yellow fever vaccine. Sequenced here: PBMCs, sampled around 3 weeks after the first yellow fever vaccination.

The CDR3 DNA reads TGCAGTGCTAGGGGAATAGATACGCAGTATTTT. Translation gives CSARGIDTQYF. The J gene is TRBJ2-3, the V gene TRBV20-1; D not resolved. There are 11 residues in the CDR3. Germline V gene lookup returns CDR1 DFQATT and CDR2 SNEGSKA (reference sequence). Trimming took 3 bases from V and 5 from J, leaving 6 bases between them.